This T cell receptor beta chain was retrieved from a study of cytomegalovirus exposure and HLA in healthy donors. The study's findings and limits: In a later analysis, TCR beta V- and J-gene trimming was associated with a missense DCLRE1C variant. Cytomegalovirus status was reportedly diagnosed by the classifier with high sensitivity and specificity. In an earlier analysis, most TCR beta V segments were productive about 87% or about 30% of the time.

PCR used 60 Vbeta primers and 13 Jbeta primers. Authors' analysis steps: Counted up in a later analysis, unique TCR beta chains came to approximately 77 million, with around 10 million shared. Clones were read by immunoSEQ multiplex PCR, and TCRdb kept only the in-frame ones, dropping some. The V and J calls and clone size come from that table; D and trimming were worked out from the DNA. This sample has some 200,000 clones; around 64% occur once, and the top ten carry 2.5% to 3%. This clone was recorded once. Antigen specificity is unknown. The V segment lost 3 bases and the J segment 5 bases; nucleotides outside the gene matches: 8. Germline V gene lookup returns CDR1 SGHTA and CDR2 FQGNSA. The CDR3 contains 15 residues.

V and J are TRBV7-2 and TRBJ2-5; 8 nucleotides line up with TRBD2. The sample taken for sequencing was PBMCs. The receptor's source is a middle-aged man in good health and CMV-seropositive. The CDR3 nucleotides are TGTGCCAGCAGCTTTACGGGGGGGGCGGGGGAGACCCAGTACTTC. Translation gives CASSFTGGAGETQYF.